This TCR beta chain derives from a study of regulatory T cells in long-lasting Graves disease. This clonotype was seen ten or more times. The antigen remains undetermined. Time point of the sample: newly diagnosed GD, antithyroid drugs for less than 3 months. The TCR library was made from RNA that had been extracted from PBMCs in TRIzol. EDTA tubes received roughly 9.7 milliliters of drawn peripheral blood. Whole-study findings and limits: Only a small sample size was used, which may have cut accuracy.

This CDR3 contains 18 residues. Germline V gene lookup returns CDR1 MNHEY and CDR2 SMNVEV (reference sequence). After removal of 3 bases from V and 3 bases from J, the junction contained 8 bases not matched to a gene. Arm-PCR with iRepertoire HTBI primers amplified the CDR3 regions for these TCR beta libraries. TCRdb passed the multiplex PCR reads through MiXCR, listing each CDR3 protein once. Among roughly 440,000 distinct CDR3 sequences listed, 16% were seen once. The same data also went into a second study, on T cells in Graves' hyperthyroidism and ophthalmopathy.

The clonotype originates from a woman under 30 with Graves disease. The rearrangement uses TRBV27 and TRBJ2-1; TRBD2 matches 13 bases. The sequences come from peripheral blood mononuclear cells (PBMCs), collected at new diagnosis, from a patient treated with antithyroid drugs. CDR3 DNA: TGTGCCAGCAGTTTGTCGACTAGCGGGAGGAGGGTCTACAATGAGCAGTTCTTC. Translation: CASSLSTSGRRVYNEQFF.